The text below deals with one TCR beta chain. What it binds is unknown. PCR involved 60 Vbeta and 13 Jbeta primers. The table came from immunoSEQ multiplex PCR; TCRdb's copy has only in-frame clones and leaves some out. The sample carries about 120,000 clones, 80% to 85% recorded once. This sample is drawn from a study of cytomegalovirus exposure and HLA in healthy donors. Study at large: Out of 300 to 500 genotyped donors, about 80% belonged to the Caucasian-associated ancestry cluster.

V lost 3 bases and J lost 3; bases outside the gene matches: 10. This CDR3 region has 18 residues. Germline V CDR1 and CDR2: MNHEY, SMNVEV (reference sequence). At the time of sampling, donors were nominally healthy, though unrecorded immune exposures were likely. Study-wide results and caveats: Among donors in an Asian-associated ancestry cluster, a later analysis reportedly found fewer N-insertions than the roughly 700-donor mean.

This TCR came from a woman between 25 and 40 years old in good health and CMV-seronegative. Material: PBMCs. The chain has TRBV27 and TRBJ2-6; 8 bases fit TRBD1. The CDR3 loop is CASSFLVTGDSGANVLTF. Written as DNA, the CDR3 is TGTGCCAGCAGTTTCTTAGTGACAGGGGATAGTGGGGCCAACGTCCTGACTTTC.